A single sample gave rise to the 8 T cell receptor beta chains below, sequenced in a study of post-analysis software for immune sequencing data. General study results and limits: Roughly five TRBV segments were more frequent in patients than controls; TRBV5-6, TRBV5-1 and TRBV20-1 belonged to this group.

These receptors are not linked to any known antigen. Sequencing libraries made from TCR beta cDNA carried unique molecular identifiers. MiXCR, run by TCRdb on the PCR reads, gives a single entry per CDR3 protein. This sample has hundreds of thousands of distinct CDR3 sequences, with approximately 30% found just once. Input material: blood. The receptors were gathered from a girl aged 10-17 years with multiple sclerosis.

The gene calls are TRBV5-1 and TRBJ2-7; D may match TRBD1 or TRBD2 (5 bases each). V was clipped by 4 bases and J by 2 bases, with 16 bases between them. CDR3 length: 15 amino acids. Germline V CDR1 and CDR2: SGHRS, YFSETQ. CDR3 loop: CASSTDRGLTYEQYF. CDR3 DNA sequence: TGCGCCAGCAGCACGGACCGGGGCCTAACCTACGAGCAGTACTTC.

This clonotype occurred a few times. This rearrangement joins TRBV28 to TRBJ2-5; no firm D call. The CDR3 consists of 14 residues. Germline assignment: CDR1 MDHEN and CDR2 SYDVKM. V was trimmed by 2 bases and J by 5 bases, leaving 12 bases between them. The CDR3 here is CASSLPRGGETQYF. CDR3 DNA sequence: TGTGCCAGCAGTTTACCCCGCGGTGGGGAGACCCAGTACTTC.

This clonotype was counted only a few times. The chain is built from TRBV29-1 and TRBJ2-7; 8 bases fit TRBD2. Per the germline V gene, CDR1 is SQVTM and CDR2 is ANQGSEA. This CDR3 has 13 residues. Trimming at V came to 6 bases and at J to 2 bases, leaving 6 bases not matched to a gene. The DNA of the CDR3 is TGCAGCGTCCGGGGGGGATCCACCTACGAGCAGTACTTC. Its translation is CSVRGGSTYEQYF.

This clonotype was seen more than once but under ten times. This sequence joins TRBV29-1 and TRBJ2-2; D is possibly TRBD1 or TRBD2 (5 bases each). Germline CDR1 and CDR2: SQVTM and ANQGSEA. The CDR3 totals 16 residues. The V end lost 1 base, the J end lost 5 bases, and 17 bases lay between the germline ends. The CDR3 nucleotides are TGCAGCGTTGAAGTCTACGGGGCAGGACGGACCGGGGAGCTGTTTTTT. Protein sequence: CSVEVYGAGRTGELFF.

The chain employs TRBV20-1 and TRBJ2-5; D tentatively reads TRBD1 or TRBD2 (5 bases each). The assigned J gene may be wrong: the sequence end matches TRBJ2-4 better. Germline V lookup: CDR1 DFQATT, CDR2 SNEGSKA (reference sequence). The CDR3 runs to 13 residues. CDR3 region: CSATPPGRDIQYF. The DNA of the CDR3 is TGCAGTGCGACACCACCGGGACGGGACATTCAGTACTTC.

The CDR3 nucleotides read TGTGCCAGCAGACCTCCGGGAAACTATGGCTACACCTTC. It codes for CASRPPGNYGYTF. The V gene is TRBV7-2, the J gene TRBJ1-2; D not certain. The CDR3 runs 13 residues. Germline CDR1 SGHTA, CDR2 FQGNSA. V lost 6 bases to trimming and J lost 2 bases, with 10 bases between them.

This clonotype came up a few times. V and J are TRBV4-3 and TRBJ2-1; no firm D call. Between the trimmed V and J ends, which lost 0 bases and 6 bases, there was a span of 9 bases. The CDR3 is 14 residues long. The V gene's germline CDR1 is LGHNA and CDR2 YSLEER. This CDR3 is CASSQDLRINEQFF. The DNA of the CDR3 is TGCGCCAGCAGCCAAGATTTAAGAATCAATGAGCAGTTCTTC.

This clonotype was found a few times. The CDR3 sequence: CASSRGLAGQPDELRETQYF. Here the CDR3 DNA reads TGTGCCAGCAGCCGGGGACTAGCGGGACAACCCGATGAGCTAAGAGAGACCCAGTACTTC. V and J are TRBV3-1 and TRBJ2-5, with 13 positions matching TRBD2. The CDR3 length is 20 residues. In germline, CDR1 is LGHDT, CDR2 YNNKEL (reference sequence). Trimming at V came to 4 bases and at J to 4 bases, leaving 18 bases not matched to a gene.